These 9 T cell receptor beta chains were all obtained from the same sample, sequenced in a study of T cell responses to AZD1222 COVID-19 vaccine. Sequenced by immunoSEQ multiplex PCR; TCRdb stores in-frame clones only, minus some. The data hold about 86,000 clones, with 90% observed a single time. The specimen comprised peripheral blood, sampled on day 0 of AZD1222 vaccination. The receptors derive from an adult in good health.

This clone was detected only once. The J gene is TRBJ1-5, the V gene TRBV19; no definite D call. This CDR3 contains 14 residues. Trimming stripped 4 bases from V and 10 bases from J, with 17 bases between. The germline V gene has CDR1 LNHDA and CDR2 SQIVND (reference sequence). As DNA, the CDR3 is TGTGCCAGTAGTACCACGACACGTTTTTCTCCCCAGCATTTT. It specifies CASSTTTRFSPQHF.

The V call is TRBV25-1, the J call TRBJ2-2, with a possible D match to TRBD2 (7 bases). The germline gives CDR1 MGHDK, CDR2 SYGVNS. The CDR3 length is 16 residues. V lost 3 bases to trimming and J lost 2 bases, with 13 bases between them. CDR3 protein: CASSDAGGQNTGELFF. The CDR3 nucleotides are TGTGCCAGCAGTGATGCCGGGGGGCAAAACACCGGGGAGCTGTTTTTT.

V usage is TRBV24-1 and J usage is TRBJ2-1; possible D gene TRBD2, 6 bases. Germline lookup yields CDR1 KGHDR and CDR2 SFDVKD. Deletions cut 4 bases from V and 8 bases from J, with 20 bases between. The CDR3 is 16 amino acids. This chain's CDR3 is CATSDSSAGLLDEQFF. The CDR3 coding sequence is TGTGCCACCAGTGACTCCTCTGCGGGGCTTTTAGATGAGCAGTTCTTC.

The chain combines TRBV11-2 with TRBJ1-1, with D uncertain. This CDR3 has 13 residues. Looked up from germline, CDR1 is SGHAT and CDR2 is FQNNGV. The V end lost 5 bases, the J end lost 4 bases, and 11 bases lay between the germline ends. The CDR3 bases are TGTGCCAGCAGCGAATCCCGGGCCACTGAAGCTTTCTTT. This translates into CASSESRATEAFF. Using reference TRBV11-2 and TRBJ1-1 for the parts outside the CDR3, the full variable domain is EAGVAQSPRYKIIEKRQSVAFWCNPISGHATLYWYQQILGQGPKLLIQFQNNGVVDDSQLPKDRFSAERLKGVDSTLKIQPAKLEDSAVYLCASSESRATEAFFGQGTRLTVV.

The chain has TRBV5-1 and TRBJ2-1; 7 bases fit TRBD2. The ends lost 4 bases at V and 7 bases at J; junction bases unmatched: 8. The CDR3 has 14 residues. Germline V gene data show CDR1 as SGHRS and CDR2 as YFSETQ. CDR3 loop: CASSPGTNGNEQFF. The CDR3 nucleotides read TGCGCCAGCAGCCCCGGGACTAATGGAAATGAGCAGTTCTTC.

The chain recombines TRBV5-1 with TRBJ1-1; D gene unclear. The germline V and J ends were trimmed by 0 bases and 9 bases, with 12 bases remaining between them. Germline CDR1 SGHRS, CDR2 YFSETQ. The CDR3 is 13 residues long. The CDR3 DNA sequence: TGCGCCAGCAGCTTGGAAGGTGAGAGACAAGCTTTCTTT. It is translated as CASSLEGERQAFF. Full variable domain (missing parts from reference TRBV5-1 and TRBJ1-1): KAGVTQTPRYLIKTRGQQVTLSCSPISGHRSVSWYQQTPGQGLQFLFEYFSETQRNKGNFPGRFSGRQFSNSRSEMNVSTLELGDSALYLCASSLEGERQAFFGQGTRLTVV.

The chain's CDR3 is CASSTRQGQPQHF. DNA for the CDR3: TGTGCCAGCAGCACGCGGCAGGGTCAGCCCCAGCATTTT. The chain carries TRBV7-2 and TRBJ1-5; a possible D gene is TRBD1 (5 bases). The CDR3 contains 13 residues. The germline gives CDR1 SGHTA, CDR2 FQGNSA. The germline V and J ends were trimmed by 5 bases and 6 bases, with 11 bases remaining between them.

V usage is TRBV19 and J usage is TRBJ1-5; maybe TRBD1 (6 bases). This CDR3 spans 15 amino acids. Germline V gives CDR1 LNHDA, CDR2 SQIVND (reference sequence). Trimming shortened V by 7 bases and J by 3 bases, and 16 bases separated the two germline ends. CDR3 DNA: TGTGCCAGTACTGGGGGGCAGGGCTACAATCAGCCCCAGCATTTT. Protein: CASTGGQGYNQPQHF.

The rearrangement links TRBV27 to TRBJ2-7; 8 bases agree with TRBD2. Germline CDR1 and CDR2: MNHEY and SMNVEV (reference sequence). This CDR3 spans 13 amino acids. J gave up 3 bases and V 6 bases, and 4 bases lay outside the gene matches. The DNA for the CDR3 is TGTGCCAGCAGCCAGCGGGGGAACTACGAGCAGTACTTC. Amino acid sequence: CASSQRGNYEQYF.